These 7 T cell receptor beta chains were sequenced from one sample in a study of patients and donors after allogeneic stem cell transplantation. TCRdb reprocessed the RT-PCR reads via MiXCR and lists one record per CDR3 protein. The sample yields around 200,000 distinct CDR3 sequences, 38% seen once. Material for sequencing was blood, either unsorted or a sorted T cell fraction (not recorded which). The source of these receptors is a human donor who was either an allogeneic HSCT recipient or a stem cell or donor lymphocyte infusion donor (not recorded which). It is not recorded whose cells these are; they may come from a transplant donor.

CDR3 protein: CSASRDRGDGYTF. The DNA for the CDR3 is TGCAGTGCCTCCCGGGACAGGGGTGACGGCTACACCTTC. This chain links TRBV20-1 with TRBJ1-2; 10 bases are a match to TRBD1. Germline CDR1 reads DFQATT; CDR2 reads SNEGSKA (reference sequence). The CDR3 totals 13 residues. V shed 6 bases and J 8 bases; nucleotides not matched to a gene: 9.

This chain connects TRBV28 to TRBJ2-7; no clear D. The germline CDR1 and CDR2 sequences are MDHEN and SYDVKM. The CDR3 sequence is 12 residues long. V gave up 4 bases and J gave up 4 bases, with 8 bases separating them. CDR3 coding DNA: TGTGCCAGCAGTTCTCCTGCTTACGAGCAGTACTTC. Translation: CASSSPAYEQYF. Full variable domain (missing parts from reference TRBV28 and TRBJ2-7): DVKVTQSSRYLVKRTGEKVFLECVQDMDHENMFWYRQDPGLGLRLIYFSYDVKMKEKGDIPEGYSVSREKKERFSLILESASTNQTSMYLCASSSPAYEQYFGPGTRLTVT.

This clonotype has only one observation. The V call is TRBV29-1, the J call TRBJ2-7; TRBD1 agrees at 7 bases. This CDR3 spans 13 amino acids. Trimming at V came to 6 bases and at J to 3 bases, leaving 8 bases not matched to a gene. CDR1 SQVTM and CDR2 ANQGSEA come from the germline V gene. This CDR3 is CSVALTGFYEQYF. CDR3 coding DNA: TGCAGCGTGGCTTTGACAGGGTTCTACGAGCAGTACTTC.

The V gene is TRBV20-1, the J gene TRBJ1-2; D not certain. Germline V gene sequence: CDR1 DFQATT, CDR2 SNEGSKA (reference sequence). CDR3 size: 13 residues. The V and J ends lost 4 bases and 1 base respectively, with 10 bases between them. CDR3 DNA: TGCAGTGCTAATCGGCACGATAACTATGGCTACACCTTC. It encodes CSANRHDNYGYTF.

The DNA of the CDR3 is TGCAGTGCCCTGCTGGCCTACGAGCAGTACTTC. Translation: CSALLAYEQYF. This sequence joins TRBV20-1 and TRBJ2-7; D gene ambiguous. CDR3 length: 11 amino acids. V lost 6 bases and J 2 bases, leaving 8 bases between the germline ends. Looked up from germline, CDR1 is DFQATT and CDR2 is SNEGSKA (reference sequence).

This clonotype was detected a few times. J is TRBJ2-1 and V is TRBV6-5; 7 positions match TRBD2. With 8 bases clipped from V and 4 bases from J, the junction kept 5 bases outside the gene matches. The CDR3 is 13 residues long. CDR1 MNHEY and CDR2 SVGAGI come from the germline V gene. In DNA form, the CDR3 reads TGTGCCAGCTCAGCTAGCGGTTACAATGAGCAGTTCTTC. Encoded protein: CASSASGYNEQFF.

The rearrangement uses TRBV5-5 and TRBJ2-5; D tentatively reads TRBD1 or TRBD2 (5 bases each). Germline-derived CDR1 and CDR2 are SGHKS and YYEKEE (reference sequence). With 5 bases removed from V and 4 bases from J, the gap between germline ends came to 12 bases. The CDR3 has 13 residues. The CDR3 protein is CASSRGGTETQYF. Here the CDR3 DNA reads TGTGCCAGCAGTCGGGGCGGCACAGAGACCCAGTACTTC.